Each of the 31 T cell receptor beta chains below was sequenced from the same sample in a study of cytomegalovirus exposure and HLA in healthy donors. PCR amplification relied on 60 Vbeta primers (plus 13 Jbeta primers). Profiled with immunoSEQ multiplex PCR; TCRdb holds only in-frame clones, not every one. The sample consists of about 130,000 clones, about 79% of them appearing once. The sequenced sample consisted of PBMCs. The receptors stem from a man aged 18 to 29 in good health and CMV-seronegative.

The chain couples TRBV19 to TRBJ2-2, with TRBD2 identical over 12 bases. V was pared by 1 base and J by 9 bases, with 6 bases of the junction left unmatched. There are 16 residues in the CDR3. Per the germline V gene, CDR1 is LNHDA and CDR2 is SQIVND (reference sequence). CDR3 sequence: CASSIGVLAGGWELFF. In DNA form, the CDR3 reads TGTGCCAGTAGTATAGGAGTACTAGCGGGAGGTTGGGAGCTGTTTTTT.

This clone was counted between two and nine times. The rearrangement joins TRBV18 to TRBJ2-3; 8 positions agree with TRBD1. Per the germline V gene, CDR1 is KGHSH and CDR2 is LQKENI. This CDR3 has 15 amino acids. The trim removed 2 bases at V and 2 bases at J, leaving 3 bases unmatched. The CDR3, as DNA: TGTGCCAGCTCACCAGAGACAGGGGTCACAGATACGCAGTATTTT. Translation: CASSPETGVTDTQYF. Variable domain in full (rest from reference TRBV18 and TRBJ2-3): NAGVMQNPRHLVRRRGQEARLRCSPMKGHSHVYWYRQLPEEGLKFMVYLQKENIIDESGMPKERFSAEFPKEGPSILRIQQVVRGDSAAYFCASSPETGVTDTQYFGPGTRLTVL.

The V and J genes are TRBV7-9 and TRBJ2-7; D ambiguous. The CDR3 consists of 15 residues. CDR1 is SEHNR, CDR2 FQNEAQ, per germline (reference sequence). V lost 7 bases, J lost 7 bases, and 23 bases lay in between. CDR3 sequence: CASTPALSASREQYF. The CDR3 nucleotides are TGTGCCAGCACCCCCGCCCTATCGGCGTCTAGGGAGCAGTACTTC. Supplemented by reference TRBV7-9 and TRBJ2-7, the full variable domain reads DTGVSQNPRHKITKRGQNVTFRCDPISEHNRLYWYRQTLGQGPEFLTYFQNEAQLEKSRLLSDRFSAERPKGSFSTLEIQRTEQGDSAMYLCASTPALSASREQYFGPGTRLTVT.

V and J are TRBV30 and TRBJ2-7; TRBD2 matches 10 bases. Per germline, CDR1 GTSNPN and CDR2 SVGIG (reference sequence). J lost 4 bases, V lost 0 bases, and 6 bases had no gene match. This CDR3 spans 15 amino acids. CDR3 in DNA: TGTGCCTGGAGTGTGTTCGCAGCGGGGGGGTACGAGCAGTACTTC. It is translated as CAWSVFAAGGYEQYF.

V gene TRBV18 combines with J gene TRBJ2-1; 13 nucleotides agree with TRBD2. The trim removed 4 bases at V and 5 bases at J, leaving 2 bases unmatched. The germline gives CDR1 KGHSH, CDR2 LQKENI. The CDR3 consists of 15 residues. The CDR3 coding sequence is TGTGCCAGCTCACTTGGGACTAGCGGGGACAATGAGCAGTTCTTC. Amino acids: CASSLGTSGDNEQFF.

The gene calls are TRBV28 and TRBJ1-1; maybe TRBD1 (5 bases). The V and J ends lost 9 bases and 4 bases respectively, with 18 bases between them. The germline gives CDR1 MDHEN, CDR2 SYDVKM. The CDR3 loop spans 14 amino acids. CDR3: CASTLSGGGTEAFF. The CDR3 DNA follows: TGTGCCAGTACCCTCTCGGGGGGGGGCACTGAAGCTTTCTTT. Using reference TRBV28 and TRBJ1-1 for the parts outside the CDR3, the full variable domain is DVKVTQSSRYLVKRTGEKVFLECVQDMDHENMFWYRQDPGLGLRLIYFSYDVKMKEKGDIPEGYSVSREKKERFSLILESASTNQTSMYLCASTLSGGGTEAFFGQGTRLTVV.

The J gene is TRBJ1-5, the V gene TRBV6-5; D is perhaps TRBD1 (5 bases). The V gene's germline CDR1 is MNHEY and CDR2 SVGAGI. CDR3 size: 12 residues. Trimming pared 8 bases from V and 1 base from J, leaving 6 bases between. CDR3 in DNA: TGTGCCAGCGGGGGGAGCAATCAGCCCCAGCATTTT. As protein: CASGGSNQPQHF.

The CDR3 here is CASSLLSSGANVLTF. As DNA, the CDR3 is TGTGCCAGCAGTTTGCTGAGCTCTGGGGCCAACGTCCTGACTTTC. The J gene is TRBJ2-6, the V gene TRBV28, with D hard to call. The CDR3 totals 15 residues. Deletions cut 3 bases from V and 0 bases from J, with 6 bases between. Germline loops: CDR1 MDHEN, CDR2 SYDVKM.

CDR3 nucleotides: TGTGCCAGCAGTTTACAGGGCCAGGAGACCCAGTACTTC. Protein: CASSLQGQETQYF. The V and J genes are TRBV27 and TRBJ2-5; possible D gene TRBD1, 5 bases. CDR3 size: 13 residues. Trimming took 2 bases from V and 5 from J, leaving 9 bases between them. Per the germline V gene, CDR1 is MNHEY and CDR2 is SMNVEV (reference sequence).

V gene TRBV6-5 combines with J gene TRBJ2-1; 9 bases are a match to TRBD1. The CDR3 contains 15 residues. The J segment lost 16 bases and the V segment lost 5 bases, leaving 18 bases of the junction unmatched. CDR1 MNHEY and CDR2 SVGAGI come from the germline V gene. As DNA, the CDR3 is TGTGCCAGCAGTACAACCCGGACAGGGGACGGAATGCAATTCTTC. Translated: CASSTTRTGDGMQFF.

The V call is TRBV6-5, the J call TRBJ1-2, with D possibly matching TRBD1 (5 bases). The CDR3 is 14 amino acids. The V gene's germline CDR1 is MNHEY and CDR2 SVGAGI. V lost 3 bases and J 4 bases, leaving 12 bases between the germline ends. The CDR3 bases are TGTGCCAGCAGTTATACGGGGGGTTTCTATGGCTACACCTTC. Translation gives CASSYTGGFYGYTF.

This clone turned up a few times. The same CDR3 can be traced to other DNA sequences in this sample. This chain joins TRBV18 and TRBJ1-2, with 8 positions matching TRBD1. The CDR3 is made up of 13 amino acids. J was trimmed by 4 bases and V by 6 bases; bases with no gene match: 4. CDR1 is KGHSH and CDR2 is LQKENI in the germline V gene. CDR3: CASSPDRVYGYTF. The CDR3 coding sequence is TGTGCCAGCTCCCCGGACAGGGTCTATGGCTACACCTTC.

V usage is TRBV19 and J usage is TRBJ1-4, with D tentatively TRBD1 (5 bases). CDR1 LNHDA and CDR2 SQIVND come from the germline V gene (reference sequence). Trimming pared 3 bases from V and 8 bases from J, leaving 13 bases between. The CDR3 has 14 amino acids. This CDR3 reads CASSIGGTFEKLFF. CDR3 nucleotides: TGTGCCAGTAGTATTGGGGGGACCTTCGAAAAACTGTTTTTT.

This chain links TRBV7-3 with TRBJ2-3; TRBD1 might be the D (5 bases). CDR3 size: 15 residues. The V end was cut by 4 bases, the J end by 4 bases, with 15 bases between. Germline V CDR1 and CDR2: SGHTA, FQGTGA. CDR3 residues: CASSSVGVGADTQYF. Here the CDR3 DNA reads TGTGCCAGCAGCTCGGTAGGGGTAGGAGCAGATACGCAGTATTTT.

The rearrangement links TRBV2 to TRBJ1-2; 7 nucleotides agree with TRBD1. V lost 1 base and J lost 4; bases outside the gene matches: 3. The CDR3 is made up of 14 amino acids. CDR1 and CDR2 (germline): SNHLY, FYNNEI. As DNA, the CDR3 is TGTGCCAGCAGTGAAGACAGGGGAGGCTATGGCTACACCTTC. Amino acid sequence: CASSEDRGGYGYTF.

V and J are TRBV7-6 and TRBJ2-7, with 7 bases that match TRBD2. V lost 1 base to trimming and J lost 7 bases; unmatched junction nucleotides: 4. In germline, CDR1 is SGHVS, CDR2 FNYEAQ. The CDR3 covers 13 residues. The CDR3 DNA is TGTGCCAGCAGCTTAGAGGGAGGGTGGGAGCAGTACGTC. Residues: CASSLEGGWEQYV.

This sequence joins TRBV30 and TRBJ1-1; the match to TRBD1 covers 9 bases. The J segment lost 11 bases and the V segment lost 1 base, leaving 11 bases of the junction unmatched. Germline V CDR1 and CDR2: GTSNPN, SVGIG (reference sequence). The CDR3 has 14 amino acids. CDR3 loop: CAWSGSGQGVVAFF. The CDR3 DNA follows: TGTGCCTGGAGTGGCTCGGGACAGGGAGTAGTCGCTTTCTTT.

CDR3 residues: CASSLDRTKLFF. CDR3 DNA: TGTGCCAGCAGCTTAGACAGGACAAAACTGTTTTTT. The chain links TRBV7-8 to TRBJ1-4; D is possibly TRBD1 (5 bases). Germline V gene lookup returns CDR1 SGHVS and CDR2 FQNEAQ. Deletions cut 1 base from V and 10 bases from J, with 7 bases between. The CDR3 is 12 residues long.

The chain joins TRBV10-1 to TRBJ2-3, with 10 positions matching TRBD1. The V gene end was trimmed by 7 bases and the J gene end by 1 base; junction bases not matched to a gene: 5. The germline V gene has CDR1 WNHNN and CDR2 SYGVQD (reference sequence). This CDR3 has 15 residues. The CDR3 spells CASTEGTGGTDTQYF. The DNA of the CDR3 is TGCGCCAGCACCGAGGGGACAGGGGGCACAGATACGCAGTATTTT.

V is TRBV7-2 and J is TRBJ1-5, with TRBD1 as a possible D gene (5 bases). This CDR3 comprises 16 residues. Trimming took off 3 bases at V and 1 base at J, with 13 bases between the two ends. Per the germline V gene, CDR1 is SGHTA and CDR2 is FQGNSA. The CDR3 DNA is TGTGCCAGCAGCTTGGGGCAGGGAGGAAGCAATCAGCCCCAGCATTTT. Translating gives CASSLGQGGSNQPQHF.

The V and J genes are TRBV29-1 and TRBJ1-1; the D gene is possibly TRBD1 (5 bases). Germline CDR1 SQVTM, CDR2 ANQGSEA. The CDR3 contains 14 residues. V was shortened by 6 bases and J by 4 bases, with 18 bases between the two germline ends. The CDR3, as DNA: TGCAGCGTCGTCGGACCTCTCGGGGGCACTGAAGCTTTCTTT. It specifies CSVVGPLGGTEAFF.

This clone was seen a few times. The V gene is TRBV7-9, the J gene TRBJ1-4; 7 bases agree with TRBD1. The CDR3 length is 12 residues. CDR1 is SEHNR and CDR2 is FQNEAQ in the germline V gene (reference sequence). V shed 5 bases, J shed 8 bases, and the junction held 2 bases outside the gene matches. The CDR3 is CASSPQGEKLFF. The CDR3 DNA sequence: TGTGCCAGCAGCCCACAGGGGGAAAAACTGTTTTTT.

The gene calls are TRBV29-1 and TRBJ2-7; 11 bases map to TRBD2. Unmatched junction bases numbered 5, after V lost 4 bases and J lost 6 bases. This CDR3 is built from 13 residues. From germline, CDR1 is SQVTM and CDR2 ANQGSEA. The CDR3 region is CSVGLAGTGEQYF. The CDR3 nucleotides read TGCAGCGTTGGACTAGCGGGGACCGGCGAGCAGTACTTC.

The chain carries TRBV7-9 and TRBJ1-2, with 7 bases fitting TRBD1. This CDR3 region has 15 residues. Germline assignment: CDR1 SEHNR and CDR2 FQNEAQ (reference sequence). After removal of 4 bases from V and 4 bases from J, the junction contained 9 bases not matched to a gene. The CDR3 spells CASSSPGTVAYGYTF. Here the CDR3 DNA reads TGTGCCAGCAGCTCCCCCGGGACAGTAGCCTATGGCTACACCTTC.

This clone came up once. This chain links TRBV11-2 with TRBJ2-2; TRBD2 matches at 7 bases. Germline CDR1 and CDR2: SGHAT and FQNNGV. Unmatched junction bases numbered 16, after V lost 2 bases and J lost 4 bases. The CDR3 runs 19 residues. CDR3 coding DNA: TGTGCCAGCAGCTTAAGGCCCGTGGGGCGGGAGAGTTTCACCGGGGAGCTGTTTTTT. It yields the protein CASSLRPVGRESFTGELFF.

The rearrangement links TRBV7-8 to TRBJ1-2; D is ambiguous. This CDR3 comprises 14 residues. Trimming took 9 bases from V and 6 from J, leaving 20 bases between them. Per germline, CDR1 SGHVS and CDR2 FQNEAQ. The CDR3 region is CASPTMRRPDGYTF. DNA of the CDR3: TGTGCCAGTCCGACGATGAGGAGGCCGGATGGCTACACCTTC.

The rearrangement links TRBV4-1 to TRBJ1-1; D is undetermined. Germline lookup yields CDR1 MGHRA and CDR2 YSYEKL. Trimming cost V 0 bases and J 4 bases, with 15 bases left between them. The CDR3 has 16 residues. The chain's CDR3 is CASSQESTARGTEAFF. The CDR3 nucleotides read TGCGCCAGCAGCCAAGAGTCCACAGCCCGGGGCACTGAAGCTTTCTTT.

The rearrangement uses TRBV6-5 and TRBJ1-4, with D unresolved. The CDR3 runs to 14 residues. Germline loops: CDR1 MNHEY, CDR2 SVGAGI. V was trimmed by 5 bases and J by 8 bases, leaving 15 bases between them. CDR3 DNA: TGTGCCAGCAGTGATTTGGCCTTATTAGAAAAACTGTTTTTT. This sequence encodes CASSDLALLEKLFF.

J is TRBJ1-1 and V is TRBV21-1. TRBV21-1 is a pseudogene segment. CDR3 length: 13 residues. As DNA, the CDR3 is TGTGCCAGCAGATTCCGGGAGGGAACTGAAGCTTTCTTT. Amino acids: CASRFREGTEAFF.

The chain has TRBV7-9 and TRBJ1-2; tentatively, D is TRBD1 (6 bases). Germline lookup yields CDR1 SEHNR and CDR2 FQNEAQ (reference sequence). CDR3 length equals 15 residues. V was cut by 4 bases and J by 2 bases, with 14 bases left in between. The CDR3 reads CASSSTGSLNYGYTF. The DNA of the CDR3 is TGTGCCAGCAGCTCCACAGGGTCATTGAACTATGGCTACACCTTC.

This rearrangement joins TRBV5-6 to TRBJ1-5; D not resolved. Germline CDR1 is SGHDT and CDR2 is YYEEEE. The V end lost 1 base, the J end lost 4 bases, and 3 bases lay between the germline ends. This CDR3 has 12 amino acids. Written as DNA, the CDR3 is TGTGCCAGCAGCTTGCTGAATCAGCCCCAGCATTTT. This gives the protein CASSLLNQPQHF. Combining the CDR3 with reference TRBV5-6 and TRBJ1-5 gives the whole variable domain DAGVTQSPTHLIKTRGQQVTLRCSPKSGHDTVSWYQQALGQGPQFIFQYYEEEERQRGNFPDRFSGHQFPNYSSELNVNALLLGDSALYLCASSLLNQPQHFGDGTRLSIL.